The rows below give T cell receptor beta chains drawn from one sample of a study of control samples from healthy donors and cancer patients. Assay used: immunoSEQ multiplex PCR; TCRdb lists only in-frame clones, some missing. The sample carries 100,000 or so clones, about 88% recorded once. The specimen sequenced was blood. Receptor source: a woman in her forties or fifties in good health. CDR3s include the opening cysteine and the closing phenylalanine or tryptophan. The order of the fields is V gene, clone size, J gene, D gene, CDR3 protein, CDR3 DNA. A D gene is named only where the DNA matches it firmly. Some rows mark clone size as missing; the rest say once, few, many or name a class of expanded clone.

v_call: TRBV7-2; clone_size: -; j_call: TRBJ2-2; d_call: TRBD1; cdr3_aa: CASSHRGHNTGELFF; cdr3_nt: TGTGCCAGCAGCCACAGGGGGCACAACACCGGGGAGCTGTTTTTT
v_call: TRBV13; clone_size: -; j_call: TRBJ2-3; d_call: -; cdr3_aa: CASSLPSGETTDTQYF; cdr3_nt: TGTGCCAGCAGCCTGCCCTCTGGGGAAACGACAGATACGCAGTATTTT
v_call: TRBV19; clone_size: -; j_call: TRBJ1-1; d_call: -; cdr3_aa: CASRRGTEAFF; cdr3_nt: TGTGCCAGTCGCCGGGGTACTGAAGCTTTCTTT
v_call: TRBV6-5; clone_size: -; j_call: TRBJ1-1; d_call: -; cdr3_aa: CASRDIERNTEAFF; cdr3_nt: TGTGCCAGCAGAGACATCGAGCGGAACACTGAAGCTTTCTTT
v_call: TRBV7-6; clone_size: -; j_call: TRBJ2-5; d_call: TRBD2; cdr3_aa: CASSLPGRQETQYF; cdr3_nt: TGTGCCAGCAGCTTGCCCGGGAGGCAAGAGACCCAGTACTTC
v_call: TRBV6-5; clone_size: -; j_call: TRBJ1-5; d_call: -; cdr3_aa: CASQLMDQPQHF; cdr3_nt: TGTGCCAGCCAACTGATGGATCAGCCCCAGCATTTT
v_call: TRBV12-3/TRBV12-4; clone_size: -; j_call: TRBJ1-1; d_call: -; cdr3_aa: CASSLSENTEAFF; cdr3_nt: TGTGCCAGCAGTTTATCAGAGAACACTGAAGCTTTCTTT
v_call: TRBV19; clone_size: once; j_call: TRBJ1-5; d_call: -; cdr3_aa: CASSIEAEGQPQHF; cdr3_nt: TGTGCCAGTAGTATCGAAGCGGAAGGGCAGCCCCAGCATTTT
v_call: TRBV2; clone_size: -; j_call: TRBJ1-5; d_call: -; cdr3_aa: CASSPLASNQPQHF; cdr3_nt: TGTGCCAGCAGTCCCCTCGCTAGCAATCAGCCCCAGCATTTT
v_call: TRBV11-2; clone_size: -; j_call: TRBJ2-5; d_call: -; cdr3_aa: CASSLDRAEGPLETQYF; cdr3_nt: TGTGCCAGCAGCTTAGATCGGGCGGAGGGCCCACTAGAGACCCAGTACTTC
v_call: TRBV6-1; clone_size: -; j_call: TRBJ1-1; d_call: -; cdr3_aa: CASSEAPPFQVGNTEAFF; cdr3_nt: TGTGCCAGCAGTGAAGCGCCTCCATTTCAAGTAGGGAACACTGAAGCTTTCTTT
v_call: TRBV11-3; clone_size: -; j_call: TRBJ1-2; d_call: -; cdr3_aa: CASSFPPRGRSYYGYTF; cdr3_nt: TGTGCCAGCAGCTTCCCCCCCCGGGGCAGGTCGTACTATGGCTACACCTTC
v_call: TRBV10-3; clone_size: -; j_call: TRBJ1-2; d_call: -; cdr3_aa: CAISELGAVRDPRNGYTF; cdr3_nt: TGTGCCATCAGTGAATTGGGTGCGGTACGGGACCCAAGAAACGGCTACACCTTC
v_call: TRBV7-6; clone_size: few; j_call: TRBJ2-1; d_call: TRBD2; cdr3_aa: CASSLAERGFTYEQFF; cdr3_nt: TGTGCCAGCAGCTTAGCGGAGCGGGGGTTCACGTATGAGCAGTTCTTC
v_call: TRBV4-1; clone_size: -; j_call: TRBJ2-3; d_call: -; cdr3_aa: CASSQGGNGIPQYF; cdr3_nt: TGCGCCAGCAGCCAAGGGGGGAACGGGATTCCGCAGTATTTT
v_call: TRBV3-1/TRBV3-2; clone_size: -; j_call: TRBJ1-5; d_call: -; cdr3_aa: CASSPDLGRQPQHF; cdr3_nt: TGTGCCAGCAGCCCAGATCTCGGTCGTCAGCCCCAGCATTTT
v_call: TRBV9; clone_size: -; j_call: TRBJ1-5; d_call: -; cdr3_aa: CASSLAGDNQPQHF; cdr3_nt: TGTGCCAGCAGCCTCGCAGGGGACAATCAGCCCCAGCATTTT
v_call: TRBV4-1; clone_size: few; j_call: TRBJ2-2; d_call: TRBD1; cdr3_aa: CASSQAGTGPNTGELFF; cdr3_nt: TGCGCCAGCAGCCAAGCCGGGACAGGGCCGAACACCGGGGAGCTGTTTTTT
v_call: TRBV30; clone_size: -; j_call: TRBJ2-1; d_call: -; cdr3_aa: CAWTWTQSSYNEQFF; cdr3_nt: TGTGCCTGGACTTGGACTCAAAGCTCCTACAATGAGCAGTTCTTC
v_call: TRBV7-9; clone_size: -; j_call: TRBJ2-7; d_call: -; cdr3_aa: CASSLVGGAMGYEQYF; cdr3_nt: TGTGCCAGCAGCTTAGTAGGCGGGGCTATGGGCTACGAGCAGTACTTC
v_call: TRBV19; clone_size: -; j_call: TRBJ2-2; d_call: -; cdr3_aa: CASSIASTGELFF; cdr3_nt: TGTGCCAGTAGTATTGCTAGCACCGGGGAGCTGTTTTTT
v_call: TRBV18; clone_size: -; j_call: TRBJ1-5; d_call: TRBD1; cdr3_aa: CASSPQGARANQPQHF; cdr3_nt: TGTGCCAGCTCACCACAGGGGGCGCGCGCCAATCAGCCCCAGCATTTT
v_call: TRBV6-5; clone_size: -; j_call: TRBJ1-4; d_call: TRBD1; cdr3_aa: CASSRDRYEKLFF; cdr3_nt: TGTGCCAGCAGTCGGGACAGATATGAAAAACTGTTTTTT
v_call: TRBV30; clone_size: few; j_call: TRBJ1-1; d_call: -; cdr3_aa: CAWRGRSRNTEAFF; cdr3_nt: TGTGCCTGGAGGGGGCGAAGCAGAAACACTGAAGCTTTCTTT
v_call: TRBV18; clone_size: -; j_call: TRBJ2-4; d_call: TRBD2; cdr3_aa: CASSETASGNIQYF; cdr3_nt: TGTGCCAGCTCAGAGACCGCTAGCGGAAACATTCAGTACTTC
v_call: TRBV20-1; clone_size: -; j_call: TRBJ1-5; d_call: -; cdr3_aa: CSASGQGPDNQPQHF; cdr3_nt: TGCAGTGCTAGTGGGCAGGGGCCCGACAATCAGCCCCAGCATTTT
v_call: TRBV19; clone_size: -; j_call: TRBJ2-1; d_call: TRBD2; cdr3_aa: CASRREGINEQFF; cdr3_nt: TGTGCCAGTAGGCGGGAGGGCATCAATGAGCAGTTCTTC
v_call: TRBV19; clone_size: few; j_call: TRBJ1-3; d_call: TRBD1; cdr3_aa: CASSRRQGSITNSGNTIYF; cdr3_nt: TGTGCCAGTAGTAGAAGACAGGGATCTATTACCAACTCTGGAAACACCATATATTTT
v_call: TRBV20-1; clone_size: -; j_call: TRBJ1-1; d_call: -; cdr3_aa: CSAPMNTEAFF; cdr3_nt: TGCAGTGCTCCCATGAACACTGAAGCTTTCTTT
v_call: TRBV6-4; clone_size: -; j_call: TRBJ2-3; d_call: -; cdr3_aa: CASSDSETDTQYF; cdr3_nt: TGTGCCAGCAGTGACTCGGAAACAGATACGCAGTATTTT
v_call: TRBV11-2; clone_size: -; j_call: TRBJ2-3; d_call: -; cdr3_aa: CAKSGRGRLTDTQYF; cdr3_nt: TGTGCCAAAAGCGGCAGGGGCCGCCTCACAGATACGCAGTATTTT
v_call: TRBV9; clone_size: -; j_call: TRBJ2-1; d_call: TRBD2; cdr3_aa: CASSVVAGLRNEQFF; cdr3_nt: TGTGCCAGCAGCGTAGTAGCGGGCTTGCGTAATGAGCAGTTCTTC
v_call: TRBV6-5; clone_size: -; j_call: TRBJ1-1; d_call: -; cdr3_aa: CASSFISVGNTEAFF; cdr3_nt: TGTGCCAGCAGTTTTATTTCGGTGGGCAACACTGAAGCTTTCTTT
v_call: TRBV6-5; clone_size: -; j_call: TRBJ1-1; d_call: -; cdr3_aa: CASSSIGRQREAFF; cdr3_nt: TGTGCCAGCAGTTCAATCGGACGGCAAAGGGAAGCTTTCTTT
v_call: TRBV30; clone_size: -; j_call: TRBJ2-6; d_call: -; cdr3_aa: CAWSLGAGPSGANVLTF; cdr3_nt: TGTGCCTGGAGTTTGGGGGCTGGGCCCTCTGGGGCCAACGTCCTGACTTTC
v_call: TRBV19; clone_size: -; j_call: TRBJ1-1; d_call: TRBD1; cdr3_aa: CASRGQALNTEAFF; cdr3_nt: TGTGCCAGTAGGGGACAGGCCCTGAACACTGAAGCTTTCTTT
v_call: TRBV12-1; clone_size: -; j_call: TRBJ1-1; d_call: -; cdr3_aa: CASSPPGRANTEAFF; cdr3_nt: TGTGCCAGCAGCCCCCCGGGTAGGGCGAACACTGAAGCTTTCTTT
v_call: TRBV7-2; clone_size: -; j_call: TRBJ2-2; d_call: -; cdr3_aa: CASSLAATANTGELFF; cdr3_nt: TGTGCCAGCAGCTTAGCGGCGACCGCGAACACCGGGGAGCTGTTTTTT
v_call: TRBV2; clone_size: -; j_call: TRBJ2-5; d_call: -; cdr3_aa: CASSEGWRETQYF; cdr3_nt: TGTGCCAGCAGTGAAGGCTGGCGGGAGACCCAGTACTTC
v_call: TRBV19; clone_size: once; j_call: TRBJ2-3; d_call: -; cdr3_aa: CASSPMAGGSDTQYF; cdr3_nt: TGTGCCAGTAGTCCCATGGCAGGGGGGTCAGATACGCAGTATTTT
v_call: TRBV7-9; clone_size: -; j_call: TRBJ2-3; d_call: TRBD2; cdr3_aa: CASSRTSGSADTQYF; cdr3_nt: TGTGCCAGCAGCCGAACTAGCGGGAGTGCAGATACGCAGTATTTT